The 5 T cell receptor beta chains below all came from one sample that was sequenced in a study of vaccination and CD4 T cells after COVID-19. Once obtained from cultured CD4+ T cells, the DNA was sequenced using the Oncomine TCR Beta short-read assay. A single record per CDR3 protein comes from TCRdb applying MiXCR to the PCR reads. The sample consists of around 20,000 distinct CDR3 sequences, approximately 52% of them appearing once. Treatment here: roughly ten-day PBMC culture with coronavirus spike peptide pools or control peptides (ViraFEST assay). No antigen is known for these receptors. Material for sequencing was CD4+ T cells from blood, cultured in vitro. The receptors stem from a human donor who had recovered from COVID-19.

This chain joins TRBV28 and TRBJ1-3; no definite D call. CDR1 and CDR2 from the germline V gene are MDHEN and SYDVKM. The CDR3 runs 16 residues. Between the trimmed V and J ends, which lost 4 bases and 3 bases, there was a span of 16 bases. CDR3 sequence reads: CASSSFRRMGGNTIYF. For the CDR3, the DNA is TGTGCCAGCAGTTCCTTCCGGAGAATGGGTGGAAACACCATATATTTT. Filled out from reference TRBV28 and TRBJ1-3, the complete variable domain reads DVKVTQSSRYLVKRTGEKVFLECVQDMDHENMFWYRQDPGLGLRLIYFSYDVKMKEKGDIPEGYSVSREKKERFSLILESASTNQTSMYLCASSSFRRMGGNTIYFGEGSWLTVV.

The V gene is TRBV7-9, the J gene TRBJ1-2, with 9 positions matching TRBD1. The CDR3 is 15 residues long. In germline, CDR1 is SEHNR, CDR2 FQNEAQ (reference sequence). V lost 11 bases and J lost 8; bases outside the gene matches: 18. CDR3 residues: CAGGLSGTGPRGYTF. As DNA, the CDR3 is TGTGCCGGCGGCTTGTCCGGGACAGGGCCTAGGGGCTACACCTTC.

The chain carries TRBV6-1 and TRBJ1-6, with 8 bases that match TRBD1. CDR1 and CDR2 from the germline V gene are MNHNS and SASEGT. The CDR3 is made up of 16 amino acids. V lost 6 bases and J lost 7; bases outside the gene matches: 11. This CDR3 is CASSQTGDVQNSPLHF. Here the CDR3 DNA reads TGTGCCAGCAGCCAGACAGGGGACGTTCAGAATTCACCCCTCCACTTT.

This clonotype is judged large. The J gene is TRBJ2-1, the V gene TRBV5-4, with 9 bases that match TRBD2. V was clipped by 2 bases and J by 6 bases; unmatched bases: 6. The CDR3 is made up of 15 amino acids. Germline assignment: CDR1 SGHNT and CDR2 YYREEE (reference sequence). CDR3 DNA sequence: TGTGCCAGCAGCTTACCTAGCGGGGATTCCAATGAGCAGTTCTTC. Encoded protein: CASSLPSGDSNEQFF.

DNA for the CDR3: TGCGCCAGCAGCTTGGTTGTCGGGTCCGACACAGATACGCAGTATTTT. Its translation: CASSLVVGSDTDTQYF. The rearrangement uses TRBV5-1 and TRBJ2-3; D remains ambiguous. This CDR3 region has 16 residues. V dropped 0 bases and J dropped 2 bases, with 13 bases sitting between them. The germline gives CDR1 SGHRS, CDR2 YFSETQ.